The clone carrying this T cell receptor (beta chain) was observed a few times. Germline trimming cut 3 bases from V and 4 bases from J; bases unmatched to any gene: 9. Germline CDR1 reads MNHNS; CDR2 reads SASEGT. The CDR3 runs 16 residues. This entry belongs to a study of blood T cell repertoires in COVID-19. Measured with immunoSEQ multiplex PCR; TCRdb has only the in-frame clones, and not every one. The sample lists about 49,000 clones; 55% to 70% were seen once. The sequence was collected from a woman aged 65 to 85 with acute or convalescent COVID-19. The chain combines TRBV6-1 with TRBJ2-1, with 7 bases that match TRBD2. What was sequenced was peripheral blood. CDR3 sequence (DNA): TGTGCCAGCAGTGAGAAGGCTAGCGGAGATTACAATGAGCAGTTCTTC. This translates into CASSEKASGDYNEQFF.